This T cell receptor beta chain comes out of a study of blood T cell repertoires in COVID-19. Study as a whole: T cells, B-cell-depleted T cells, or PBMCs provided the cDNA or gDNA that served as material.

TCRdb keeps only in-frame clones here, not all; method: immunoSEQ multiplex PCR. The sample holds 25,000 to 30,000 clones, 77% seen once. This CDR3 has 13 amino acids. Germline V gene sequence: CDR1 MNHNS, CDR2 SASEGT. V dropped 1 base and J dropped 9; count of bases not matched to a gene: 3. The sample comprised peripheral blood. The sequence derives from a woman in her sixties or seventies with active or convalescent COVID-19. The rearrangement uses TRBV6-1 and TRBJ1-5; TRBD1 matches at 7 bases. The CDR3 sequence is CASSEETGTPQHF. The CDR3 DNA follows: TGTGCCAGCAGTGAAGAGACAGGGACGCCCCAGCATTTT.